The 27 T cell receptor beta chains presented below share a single source sample, sequenced in a study of molecular identifiers for immune sequencing clone quantification. Each CDR3 protein gets one entry after TCRdb re-called the PCR reads with MiXCR. Of just under 650,000 distinct CDR3 sequences detected, approximately 20% appear once; the ten largest clones hold roughly 0.9%. The sample taken for sequencing was naive CD8+ T cells from blood, with Jurkat cell RNA spiked in. Subset: FACS-sorted CD8+CD4-CCR7+CD45RA+ naive T cells. The origin of the receptors is a human donor in good health. Some libraries in this study had Jurkat cell RNA spiked in.

In its sample, this clonotype was seen many times. The rearrangement uses TRBV7-9 and TRBJ1-1; 12 nucleotides line up with TRBD1. Germline-derived CDR1 and CDR2 are SEHNR and FQNEAQ (reference sequence). The CDR3 consists of 17 residues. The junction had 5 bases not matched to a gene; V was cut back by 2 bases and J by 1 base. For the CDR3, the DNA is TGTGCCAGCAGCTTATGGGACAGGGGGCGCGAGAACACTGAAGCTTTCTTT. This sequence encodes CASSLWDRGRENTEAFF. Complete variable domain (other parts from reference TRBV7-9 and TRBJ1-1): DTGVSQNPRHKITKRGQNVTFRCDPISEHNRLYWYRQTLGQGPEFLTYFQNEAQLEKSRLLSDRFSAERPKGSFSTLEIQRTEQGDSAMYLCASSLWDRGRENTEAFFGQGTRLTVV.

This clonotype was seen at least ten times. The V call is TRBV5-6, the J call TRBJ1-6; D is possibly TRBD1 (5 bases). Trimming stripped 0 bases from V and 11 bases from J, with 9 bases between. CDR3 size: 13 residues. Germline CDR1 and CDR2: SGHDT and YYEEEE. The CDR3 protein is CASSLVGRPPLHF. The CDR3, as DNA: TGTGCCAGCAGCTTGGTGGGACGGCCACCCCTCCACTTT. Together with reference TRBV5-6 and TRBJ1-6, the CDR3 gives the full variable domain: DAGVTQSPTHLIKTRGQQVTLRCSPKSGHDTVSWYQQALGQGPQFIFQYYEEEERQRGNFPDRFSGHQFPNYSSELNVNALLLGDSALYLCASSLVGRPPLHFGNGTRLTVT.

This clonotype has at least ten counts. This chain uses TRBV10-3 with TRBJ2-3; possibly TRBD1 for D (6 bases). Germline CDR1 and CDR2: ENHRY and SYGVKD. V was pared by 4 bases and J by 4 bases, with 15 bases between. CDR3 length: 15 amino acids. CDR3 DNA: TGTGCCATCAGTGGCTATAAGGGGGTTTCAGATACGCAGTATTTT. Translating it yields CAISGYKGVSDTQYF.

The chain recombines TRBV9 with TRBJ2-3, with D maybe TRBD2 (6 bases). Trimming removed 2 bases at V and 0 bases at J, with 7 bases between. The CDR3 is 14 amino acids. Germline CDR1 is SGDLS and CDR2 is YYNGEE. The CDR3 coding sequence is TGTGCCAGCAGCGTTAGCGGTAGCACAGATACGCAGTATTTT. Amino acid sequence: CASSVSGSTDTQYF.

This clonotype was found many times. This chain connects TRBV7-2 to TRBJ2-1, with 7 bases matching TRBD1. This CDR3 has 14 residues. J gave up 8 bases and V 6 bases, and 10 bases lay outside the gene matches. The germline CDR1 and CDR2 sequences are SGHTA and FQGNSA. CDR3 sequence: CASRPTGLGDEQFF. DNA of the CDR3: TGTGCCAGCAGACCGACAGGGCTCGGTGATGAGCAGTTCTTC. The entire variable domain, with the rest obtained from reference TRBV7-2 and TRBJ2-1, is as follows: GAGVSQSPSNKVTEKGKDVELRCDPISGHTALYWYRQSLGQGLEFLIYFQGNSAPDKSGLPSDRFSAERTGGSVSTLTIQRTQQEDSAVYLCASRPTGLGDEQFFGPGTRLTVL.

This sequence joins TRBV29-1 and TRBJ2-1; no definite D call. V lost 5 bases to trimming and J lost 9 bases, with 11 bases between them. Germline CDR1 SQVTM, CDR2 ANQGSEA. CDR3 length equals 11 residues. Written as DNA, the CDR3 is TGCAGCGTTCTTGGGTACGGTGAGCAGTTCTTC. The encoded protein is CSVLGYGEQFF.

With respect to this clonotype: One base away lies a much larger clone, so this may be a sequencing read error. The CDR3 ends on some other residue instead of the conserved phenylalanine or tryptophan, so this is likely a read error. V gene TRBV20-1 combines with J gene TRBJ2-2; D gene uncertain. CDR3 length equals 11 residues. Germline V gene lookup returns CDR1 DFQATT and CDR2 SNEGSKA (reference sequence). V was cut by 1 base and J by 8 bases, with 5 bases left in between. The CDR3 spells CSARVGGELFS. CDR3 nucleotide sequence: TGCAGTGCTAGAGTAGGAGGGGAGCTGTTTTCT.

There are many counts of this clonotype. The rearrangement joins TRBV7-9 to TRBJ1-1; no firm D call. Germline V CDR1 and CDR2: SEHNR, FQNEAQ (reference sequence). This CDR3 contains 15 residues. V was trimmed by 1 base and J by 4 bases, leaving 13 bases between them. The CDR3 reads CASSLVRGMPTEAFF. In DNA form, the CDR3 reads TGTGCCAGCAGCTTAGTACGGGGAATGCCCACTGAAGCTTTCTTT. The full variable domain, completed using reference TRBV7-9 and TRBJ1-1, is DTGVSQNPRHKITKRGQNVTFRCDPISEHNRLYWYRQTLGQGPEFLTYFQNEAQLEKSRLLSDRFSAERPKGSFSTLEIQRTEQGDSAMYLCASSLVRGMPTEAFFGQGTRLTVV.

This clonotype was recorded many times. This chain connects TRBV12-3 or TRBV12-4 to TRBJ1-1; a weak D match, TRBD1 (5 bases). The CDR3 length is 15 residues. V lost 3 bases, J lost 0 bases, and 11 bases lay in between. CDR3 DNA sequence: TGTGCCAGCAGTTTCCGTGGGGGATTGAACACTGAAGCTTTCTTT. This gives the protein CASSFRGGLNTEAFF.

The table lists this clonotype with many counts. This rearrangement joins TRBV7-9 to TRBJ2-1; no reliable D call. The germline V gene encodes CDR1 SEHNR and CDR2 FQNEAQ (reference sequence). The CDR3 is made up of 15 amino acids. Deletions cut 2 bases from V and 0 bases from J, with 8 bases between. This chain's CDR3 is CASSLTISSYNEQFF. For the CDR3, the DNA is TGTGCCAGCAGCTTAACAATTAGCTCCTACAATGAGCAGTTCTTC.

Ten or more counts support this clonotype. The chain couples TRBV29-1 to TRBJ2-3; tentatively, D is TRBD1 (5 bases). V lost 2 bases, J lost 2 bases, and 14 bases lay in between. CDR3 length equals 15 residues. Germline CDR1 reads SQVTM; CDR2 reads ANQGSEA. The CDR3 loop is CSVESFGADTDTQYF. CDR3 DNA sequence: TGCAGCGTTGAATCCTTTGGGGCAGACACAGATACGCAGTATTTT.

As regards this clonotype: A much larger clone lies a single base off, so this may be a read error. The V gene is TRBV7-9, the J gene TRBJ1-4; 8 bases are a match to TRBD1. V was pared by 4 bases and J by 7 bases, with 5 bases of the junction left unmatched. CDR1 is SEHNR and CDR2 is FQNEAQ in the germline V gene (reference sequence). The CDR3 is made up of 14 amino acids. The CDR3 DNA follows: TGTGCCAGCAGCTCGGCAGGGGGCTCTGAAAAACTGTTTTTT. The encoded protein is CASSSAGGSEKLFF. The complete variable domain, with remaining parts taken from reference TRBV7-9 and TRBJ1-4, reads DTGVSQNPRHKITKRGQNVTFRCDPISEHNRLYWYRQTLGQGPEFLTYFQNEAQLEKSRLLSDRFSAERPKGSFSTLEIQRTEQGDSAMYLCASSSAGGSEKLFFGSGTQLSVL.

This clonotype came up many times. This chain links TRBV13 with TRBJ2-4, with D possibly being TRBD1 or TRBD2 (6 bases each). Germline loops: CDR1 PRHDT, CDR2 FYEKMQ (reference sequence). Between the trimmed V and J ends, which lost 6 bases and 3 bases, there was a span of 12 bases. The CDR3 loop spans 14 amino acids. CDR3 amino acids: CASSGGRDKNIQYF. CDR3 sequence (DNA): TGTGCCAGCAGTGGGGGGCGAGACAAAAACATTCAGTACTTC.

Note on this clonotype: This may stem from a read error, because a much larger clone lies one nucleotide away. The chain links TRBV7-9 to TRBJ2-7, with D uncertain. This CDR3 spans 15 amino acids. Between the trimmed V and J ends, which lost 3 bases and 2 bases, there was a span of 14 bases. Germline V CDR1 and CDR2: SEHNR, FQNEAQ (reference sequence). The CDR3 nucleotides are TGTGCCAGCAGCTTGGGGATAGGGCGAGCCTACGAGCAGTACTTC. Its protein product is CASSLGIGRAYEQYF.

V is TRBV19 and J is TRBJ1-2; TRBD1 aligns across 8 bases. The CDR3 is 13 residues long. The V and J ends lost 4 bases and 8 bases, in that order; junction bases with no gene match: 6. Per germline, CDR1 LNHDA and CDR2 SQIVND (reference sequence). Written as DNA, the CDR3 is TGTGCCAGTAGTAGACCGGGACAGGAAGGCTACACCTTC. This codes for CASSRPGQEGYTF.

This clonotype was picked up one time. A read error is possible here, since a much larger clone lies one base away. V is TRBV4-1 and J is TRBJ2-7; the D gene is possibly TRBD1 (5 bases). Germline values: CDR1 MGHRA, CDR2 YSYEKL. The CDR3 is made up of 16 amino acids. V was shortened by 3 bases and J by 5 bases, with 20 bases between the two germline ends. CDR3 DNA: TGCGCCAGCAGCCACACGGGCTCAAGGGGAACCCACGAGCAGTACTTC. It codes for CASSHTGSRGTHEQYF.

About this clonotype: A much larger clone differs from this one at a single base, so this may be a read error. The genes are TRBV6-2 or TRBV6-3 and TRBJ2-5; D is unclear. The germline V and J ends were trimmed by 8 bases and 5 bases, with 18 bases remaining between them. Germline V gene lookup returns CDR1 MNHEY and CDR2 SVGEGT. The CDR3 sequence is 14 residues long. CDR3 coding DNA: TGTGCCAGCTCTCCCCCCGTGCATCAGGAGACCCAGTACTTC. This encodes CASSPPVHQETQYF.

This clonotype was observed many times. The gene calls are TRBV4-1 and TRBJ1-4; D gene uncertain. Germline V lookup: CDR1 MGHRA, CDR2 YSYEKL. Deletions cut 5 bases from V and 8 bases from J, with 18 bases between. The CDR3 totals 15 residues. The chain's CDR3 is CASSSSWGEGEKLFF. The CDR3 DNA reads as TGCGCCAGCAGCTCAAGTTGGGGTGAAGGGGAAAAACTGTTTTTT.

Concerning this clonotype: A single base separates this from a much larger clone, so it may be a read error. The rearrangement joins TRBV4-1 to TRBJ1-1, with no clear D. V lost 1 base, J lost 2 bases, and 8 bases lay in between. CDR1 is MGHRA, CDR2 YSYEKL, per germline. This CDR3 comprises 14 residues. CDR3 residues: CASSQGPANTEAFF. The DNA for the CDR3 is TGCGCCAGCAGCCAAGGTCCAGCAAACACTGAAGCTTTCTTT.

Points on this clonotype: This may come from a read error, since a much larger clone is one base off. V is TRBV13 and J is TRBJ1-2; TRBD1 agrees at 7 bases. The CDR3 spans 15 residues. CDR1 is PRHDT and CDR2 is FYEKMQ in the germline V gene (reference sequence). The CDR3 is CASSFYRGGEDGCTF. CDR3 nucleotide sequence: TGTGCCAGCAGCTTTTATAGAGGGGGCGAGGATGGCTGCACCTTC.

This clonotype was seen repeatedly, ten times or more. V and J are TRBV4-1 and TRBJ1-2; perhaps TRBD1 as D (5 bases). Between the trimmed V and J ends, which lost 3 bases and 5 bases, there was a span of 10 bases. The CDR3 runs to 13 residues. Per the germline V gene, CDR1 is MGHRA and CDR2 is YSYEKL. In DNA form, the CDR3 reads TGCGCCAGCAGCCAGGGGGAAGGGTATGGCTACACCTTC. Amino acids: CASSQGEGYGYTF.

Note on this clonotype: This may come from a read error, since a much larger clone is one base off. The genes are TRBV4-1 and TRBJ2-7, with D perhaps TRBD2 (6 bases). V shed 2 bases and J shed 2 bases, with 10 bases lying between them. This CDR3 is 14 amino acids long. CDR1 and CDR2 (germline): MGHRA, YSYEKL. The CDR3, as DNA: TGCGCCAGCAGCCAATACCCGGGAGCCTACGAGCAGTACTTC. This codes for CASSQYPGAYEQYF.

This clonotype was observed at least ten times. This rearrangement joins TRBV14 to TRBJ2-5; no clear D gene. CDR1 is SGHDN and CDR2 is FVKESK in the germline V gene. V lost 2 bases, J lost 5 bases, and 9 bases lay in between. The CDR3 contains 13 residues. The CDR3 here is CASSQWEGETQYF. Written as DNA, the CDR3 is TGTGCCAGCAGCCAATGGGAAGGGGAGACCCAGTACTTC.

This clonotype was observed at least ten times. The V and J genes are TRBV7-9 and TRBJ2-7; weak D call: TRBD2 (6 bases). The V end lost 1 base, the J end lost 5 bases, and 12 bases lay between the germline ends. Germline CDR1 and CDR2: SEHNR and FQNEAQ (reference sequence). The CDR3 contains 14 residues. CDR3 protein: CASSLVAGTDEQYF. In DNA, the CDR3 is TGTGCCAGCAGCTTAGTTGCAGGGACTGACGAGCAGTACTTC.

This chain links TRBV20-1 with TRBJ2-7; 10 bases are a match to TRBD2. Looked up from germline, CDR1 is DFQATT and CDR2 is SNEGSKA (reference sequence). V lost 0 bases to trimming and J lost 9 bases; unmatched junction nucleotides: 26. The CDR3 has 20 amino acids. CDR3 sequence reads: CSARDPARQREGLLLGGQYF. CDR3 coding DNA: TGCAGTGCTAGAGATCCAGCCCGCCAGCGGGAGGGCCTTCTTCTTGGGGGGCAGTACTTC.

This clonotype was recorded at least ten times. The chain recombines TRBV19 with TRBJ2-7; D may be TRBD1 or TRBD2 (5 bases each). The CDR3 loop spans 15 amino acids. V gave up 4 bases and J gave up 7 bases, with 20 bases separating them. From germline, CDR1 is LNHDA and CDR2 SQIVND (reference sequence). CDR3 region: CASSSGRLRGEEQYF. For the CDR3, the DNA is TGTGCCAGTAGTAGCGGTCGCTTGAGGGGTGAGGAGCAGTACTTC.

Details on this clonotype: It may be a read error: a sequence one base away is much more abundant. The chain has TRBV20-1 and TRBJ2-1; D might be TRBD2 (6 bases). The CDR3 is 13 residues long. Germline CDR1 and CDR2: DFQATT and SNEGSKA (reference sequence). CDR3 coding DNA: TGCAGTGCTAGGGGGGGTGACAGCAATGGGCAGTTCTTC. It encodes CSARGGDSNGQFF.